There are a few counts of the clone carrying this T cell receptor (beta chain). Looked up from germline, CDR1 is SGHRS and CDR2 is YFSETQ. The V segment lost 7 bases and the J segment 0 bases; nucleotides outside the gene matches: 19. This CDR3 has 20 amino acids. The data were taken from a study of T-cell memory formation after mild COVID-19. Study-wide context: Clusters of TCRs were largely donor specific.

From the 5' RACE reads, TCRdb called clonotypes with MiXCR, one entry per CDR3 protein. This sample has approximately 110,000 distinct CDR3 sequences; 22% occur once, and the top ten carry 41%. Sequencing was carried out using PBMCs or a T cell subset sorted from them (not recorded which). The TCR originated in a man between 18 and 35 years old who had mild COVID-19 (a few samples of this study predate the infection). Cell type and time point are not known. The chain uses TRBV5-1 and TRBJ2-1; 10 nucleotides match TRBD1. The CDR3: CASDPTPDRGFPSSYNEQFF. CDR3 sequence (DNA): TGCGCCAGCGATCCCACCCCGGACAGGGGGTTCCCGAGCTCCTACAATGAGCAGTTCTTC.